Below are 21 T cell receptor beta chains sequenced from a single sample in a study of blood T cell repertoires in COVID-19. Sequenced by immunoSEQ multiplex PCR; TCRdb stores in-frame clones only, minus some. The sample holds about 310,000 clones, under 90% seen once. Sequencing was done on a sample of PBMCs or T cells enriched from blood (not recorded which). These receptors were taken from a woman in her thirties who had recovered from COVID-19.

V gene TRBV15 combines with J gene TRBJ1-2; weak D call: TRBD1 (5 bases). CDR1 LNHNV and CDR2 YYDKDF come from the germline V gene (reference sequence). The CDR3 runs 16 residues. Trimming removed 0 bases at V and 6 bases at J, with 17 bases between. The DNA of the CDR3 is TGTGCCACCAGCAGAGATTCTTTAGGGGATTCGAATGGCTACACCTTC. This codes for CATSRDSLGDSNGYTF.

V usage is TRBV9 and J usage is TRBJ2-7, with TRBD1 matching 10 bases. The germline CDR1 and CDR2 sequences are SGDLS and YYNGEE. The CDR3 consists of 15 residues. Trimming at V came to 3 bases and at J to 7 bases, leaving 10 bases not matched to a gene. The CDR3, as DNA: TGTGCCAGCAGCGCCACGGGACAGGGGTCCGGGGAGCAGTACTTC. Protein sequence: CASSATGQGSGEQYF.

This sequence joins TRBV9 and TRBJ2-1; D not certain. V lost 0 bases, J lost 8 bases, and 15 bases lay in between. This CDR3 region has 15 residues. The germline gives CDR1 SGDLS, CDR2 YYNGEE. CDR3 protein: CASSVGDAAGYEQFF. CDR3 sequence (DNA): TGTGCCAGCAGCGTAGGTGACGCAGCAGGCTATGAGCAGTTCTTC. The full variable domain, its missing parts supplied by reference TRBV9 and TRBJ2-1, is DSGVTQTPKHLITATGQRVTLRCSPRSGDLSVYWYQQSLDQGLQFLIQYYNGEERAKGNILERFSAQQFPDLHSELNLSSLELGDSALYFCASSVGDAAGYEQFFGPGTRLTVL.

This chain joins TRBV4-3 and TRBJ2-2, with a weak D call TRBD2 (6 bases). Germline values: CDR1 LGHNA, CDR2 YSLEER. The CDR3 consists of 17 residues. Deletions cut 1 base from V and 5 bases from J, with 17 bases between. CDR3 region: CASSQGGMLGLTGELFF. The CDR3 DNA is TGCGCCAGCAGCCAAGGCGGGATGTTGGGCTTGACCGGGGAGCTGTTTTTT.

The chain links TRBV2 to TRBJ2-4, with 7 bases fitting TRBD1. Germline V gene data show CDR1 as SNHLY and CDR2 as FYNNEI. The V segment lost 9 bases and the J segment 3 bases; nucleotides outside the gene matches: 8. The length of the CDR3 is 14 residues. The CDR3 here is CASGTEGGKNIQYF. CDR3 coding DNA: TGTGCCAGTGGGACAGAAGGTGGCAAAAACATTCAGTACTTC. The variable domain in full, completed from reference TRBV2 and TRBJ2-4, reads EPEVTQTPSHQVTQMGQEVILRCVPISNHLYFYWYRQILGQKVEFLVSFYNNEISEKSEIFDDQFSVERPDGSNFTLKIRSTKLEDSAMYFCASGTEGGKNIQYFGAGTRLSVL.

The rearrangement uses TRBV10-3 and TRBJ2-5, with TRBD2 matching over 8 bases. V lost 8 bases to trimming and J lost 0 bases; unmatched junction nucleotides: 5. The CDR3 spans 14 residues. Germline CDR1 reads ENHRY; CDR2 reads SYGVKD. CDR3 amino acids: CAIRRGLDQETQYF. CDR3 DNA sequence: TGTGCCATCCGCAGGGGACTAGACCAAGAGACCCAGTACTTC.

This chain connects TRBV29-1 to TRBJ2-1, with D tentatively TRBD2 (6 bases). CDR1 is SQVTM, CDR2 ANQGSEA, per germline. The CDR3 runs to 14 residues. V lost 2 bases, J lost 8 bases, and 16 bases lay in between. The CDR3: CSVESGLLFYEQFF. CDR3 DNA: TGCAGCGTTGAATCGGGACTGCTTTTTTATGAGCAGTTCTTC.

CDR3 loop: CASSQDRGYSEEQFF. The CDR3 DNA reads TGTGCCAGCAGCCAAGATCGAGGTTACTCCGAGGAGCAGTTCTTC. V and J are TRBV3-1 (or the pseudogene TRBV3-2) and TRBJ2-1; D ambiguous. Germline V gene sequence: CDR1 LGHDT, CDR2 YNNKEL (reference sequence). CDR3 size: 15 residues. Trimming took 0 bases from V and 10 from J, leaving 16 bases between them.

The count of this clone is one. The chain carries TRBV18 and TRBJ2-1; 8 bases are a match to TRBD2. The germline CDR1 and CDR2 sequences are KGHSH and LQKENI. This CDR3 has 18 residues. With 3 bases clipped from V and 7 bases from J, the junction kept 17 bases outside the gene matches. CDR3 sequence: CASSPSPPREGLRNEQFF. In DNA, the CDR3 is TGTGCCAGCTCACCGAGCCCGCCCCGGGAGGGCCTGCGAAATGAGCAGTTCTTC.

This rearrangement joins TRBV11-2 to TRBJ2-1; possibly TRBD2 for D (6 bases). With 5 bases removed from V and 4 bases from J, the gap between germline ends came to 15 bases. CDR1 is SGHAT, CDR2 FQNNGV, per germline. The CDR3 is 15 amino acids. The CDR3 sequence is CASSLSGSFYNEQFF. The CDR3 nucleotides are TGTGCCAGCAGCCTTAGCGGAAGCTTTTACAATGAGCAGTTCTTC. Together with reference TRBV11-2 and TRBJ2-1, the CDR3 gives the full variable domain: EAGVAQSPRYKIIEKRQSVAFWCNPISGHATLYWYQQILGQGPKLLIQFQNNGVVDDSQLPKDRFSAERLKGVDSTLKIQPAKLEDSAVYLCASSLSGSFYNEQFFGPGTRLTVL.

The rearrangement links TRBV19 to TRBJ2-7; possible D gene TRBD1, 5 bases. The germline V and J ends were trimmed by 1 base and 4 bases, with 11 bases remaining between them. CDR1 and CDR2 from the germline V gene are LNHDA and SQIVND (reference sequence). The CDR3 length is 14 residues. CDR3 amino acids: CASSIVPDSYEQYF. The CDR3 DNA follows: TGTGCCAGTAGTATAGTCCCAGACAGTTACGAGCAGTACTTC.

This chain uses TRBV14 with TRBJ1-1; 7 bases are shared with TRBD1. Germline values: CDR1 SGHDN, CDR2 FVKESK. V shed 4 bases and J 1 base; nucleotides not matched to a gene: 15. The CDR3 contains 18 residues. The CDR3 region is CASSPYKALGQTNTEAFF. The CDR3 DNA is TGTGCCAGCAGCCCCTACAAGGCTTTGGGACAGACGAACACTGAAGCTTTCTTT.

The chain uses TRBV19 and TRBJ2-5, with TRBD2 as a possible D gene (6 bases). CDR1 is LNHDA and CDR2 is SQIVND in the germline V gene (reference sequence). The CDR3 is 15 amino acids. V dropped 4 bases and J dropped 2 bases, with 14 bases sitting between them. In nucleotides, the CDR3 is TGTGCCAGTAGTAAGCAGAGGGGAGGACAAGAGACCCAGTACTTC. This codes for CASSKQRGGQETQYF.

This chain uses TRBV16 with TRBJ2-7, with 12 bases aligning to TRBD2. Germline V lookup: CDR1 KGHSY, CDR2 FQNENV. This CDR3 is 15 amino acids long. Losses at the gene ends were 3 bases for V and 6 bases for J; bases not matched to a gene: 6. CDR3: CASSQLPSGRGEQYF. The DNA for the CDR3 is TGTGCCAGCAGCCAGCTTCCTAGCGGGAGGGGCGAGCAGTACTTC.

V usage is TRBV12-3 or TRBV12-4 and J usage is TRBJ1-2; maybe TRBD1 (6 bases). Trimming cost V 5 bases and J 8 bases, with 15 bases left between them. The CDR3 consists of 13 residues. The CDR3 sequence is CASSTEGVQGYTF. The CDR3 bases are TGTGCCAGCAGTACAGAGGGGGTACAGGGCTACACCTTC.

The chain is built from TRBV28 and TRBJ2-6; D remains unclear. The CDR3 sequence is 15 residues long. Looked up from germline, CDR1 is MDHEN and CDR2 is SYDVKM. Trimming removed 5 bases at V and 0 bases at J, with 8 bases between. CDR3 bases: TGTGCCAGCAGTATGTCCTTCTCTGGGGCCAACGTCCTGACTTTC. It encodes CASSMSFSGANVLTF.

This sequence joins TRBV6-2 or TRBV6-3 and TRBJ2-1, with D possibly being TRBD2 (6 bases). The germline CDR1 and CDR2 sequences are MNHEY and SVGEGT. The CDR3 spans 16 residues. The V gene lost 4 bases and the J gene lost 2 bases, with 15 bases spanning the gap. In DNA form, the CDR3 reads TGTGCCAGCAGTTCACCGGGGGAAGTGCCCTACAATGAGCAGTTCTTC. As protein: CASSSPGEVPYNEQFF.

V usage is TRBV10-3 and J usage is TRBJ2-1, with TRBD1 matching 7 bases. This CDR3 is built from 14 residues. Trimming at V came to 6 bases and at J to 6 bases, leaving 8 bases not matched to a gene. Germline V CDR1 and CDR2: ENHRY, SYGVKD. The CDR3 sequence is CAIRGTAGSNEQFF. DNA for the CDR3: TGTGCCATCAGAGGGACAGCCGGATCCAATGAGCAGTTCTTC.

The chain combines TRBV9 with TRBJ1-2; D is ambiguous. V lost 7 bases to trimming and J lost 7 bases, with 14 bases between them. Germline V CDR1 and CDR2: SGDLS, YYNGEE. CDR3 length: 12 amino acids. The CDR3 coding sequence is TGTGCCAGCTACGCCGACAAGACTGGCTACACCTTC. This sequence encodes CASYADKTGYTF.

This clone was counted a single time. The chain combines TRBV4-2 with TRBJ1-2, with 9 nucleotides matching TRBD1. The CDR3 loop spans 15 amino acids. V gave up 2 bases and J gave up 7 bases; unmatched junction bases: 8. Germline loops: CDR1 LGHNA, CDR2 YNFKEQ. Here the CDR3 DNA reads TGTGCCAGCAGCCAACCTGGGGGACAGGGCTCTGGCTACACCTTC. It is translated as CASSQPGGQGSGYTF.

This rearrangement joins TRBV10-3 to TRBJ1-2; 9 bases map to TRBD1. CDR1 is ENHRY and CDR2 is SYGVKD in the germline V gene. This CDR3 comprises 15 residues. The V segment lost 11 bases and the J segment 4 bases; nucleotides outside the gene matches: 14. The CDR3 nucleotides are TGTGCCGTAGATCCGGGACAGGGAACATTCTATGGCTACACCTTC. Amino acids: CAVDPGQGTFYGYTF.